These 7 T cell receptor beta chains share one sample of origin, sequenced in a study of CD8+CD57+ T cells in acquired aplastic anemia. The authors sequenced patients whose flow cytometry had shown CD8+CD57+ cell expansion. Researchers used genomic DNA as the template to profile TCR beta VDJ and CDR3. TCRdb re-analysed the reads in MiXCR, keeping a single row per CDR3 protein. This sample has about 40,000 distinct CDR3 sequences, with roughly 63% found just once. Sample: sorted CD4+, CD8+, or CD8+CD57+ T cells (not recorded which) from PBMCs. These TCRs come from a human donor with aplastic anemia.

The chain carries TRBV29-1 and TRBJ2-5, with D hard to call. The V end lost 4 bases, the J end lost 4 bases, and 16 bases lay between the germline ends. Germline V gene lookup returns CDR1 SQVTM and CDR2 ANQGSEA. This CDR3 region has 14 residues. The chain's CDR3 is CSVVHHRQIETQYF. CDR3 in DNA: TGCAGCGTTGTACACCACCGGCAGATAGAGACCCAGTACTTC. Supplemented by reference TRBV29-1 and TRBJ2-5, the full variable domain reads SAVISQKPSRDICQRGTSLTIQCQVDSQVTMMFWYRQQPGQSLTLIATANQGSEATYESGFVIDKFPISRPNLTFSTLTVSNMSPEDSSIYLCSVVHHRQIETQYFGPGTRLLVL.

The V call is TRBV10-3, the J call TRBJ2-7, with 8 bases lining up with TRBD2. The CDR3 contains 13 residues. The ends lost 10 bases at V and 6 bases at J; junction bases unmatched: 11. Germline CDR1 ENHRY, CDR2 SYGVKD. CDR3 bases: TGTGCCAGCACCTCCAGCGGGAGTCCCGAGCAGTACTTC. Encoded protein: CASTSSGSPEQYF.

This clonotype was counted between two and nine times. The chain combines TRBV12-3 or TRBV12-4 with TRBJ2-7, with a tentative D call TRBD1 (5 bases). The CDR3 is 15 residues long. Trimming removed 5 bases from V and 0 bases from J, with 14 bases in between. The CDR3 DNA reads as TGTGCCAGCAGTGAAATTAGTAGGGGCTCCTACGAGCAGTACTTC. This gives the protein CASSEISRGSYEQYF.

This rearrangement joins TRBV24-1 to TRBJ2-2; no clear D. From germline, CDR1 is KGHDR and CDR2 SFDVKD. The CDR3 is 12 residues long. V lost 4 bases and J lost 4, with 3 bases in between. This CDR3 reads CATSEGTGELFF. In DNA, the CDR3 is TGTGCCACCAGTGAGGGCACCGGGGAGCTGTTTTTT.

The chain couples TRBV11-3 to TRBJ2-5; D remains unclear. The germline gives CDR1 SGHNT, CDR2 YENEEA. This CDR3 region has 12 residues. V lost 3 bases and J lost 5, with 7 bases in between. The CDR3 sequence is CASSLMAETQYF. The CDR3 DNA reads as TGTGCCAGCAGCTTGATGGCCGAGACCCAGTACTTC. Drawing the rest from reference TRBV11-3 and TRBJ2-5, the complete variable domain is EAGVVQSPRYKIIEKKQPVAFWCNPISGHNTLYWYLQNLGQGPELLIRYENEEAVDDSQLPKDRFSAERLKGVDSTLKIQPAELGDSAVYLCASSLMAETQYFGPGTRLLVL.

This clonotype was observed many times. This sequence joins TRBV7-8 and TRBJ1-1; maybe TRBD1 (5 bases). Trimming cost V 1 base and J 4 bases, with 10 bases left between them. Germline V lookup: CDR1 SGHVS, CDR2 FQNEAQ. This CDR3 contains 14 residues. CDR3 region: CASSLGRVGTEAFF. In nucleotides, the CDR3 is TGTGCCAGCAGCTTAGGCAGGGTGGGCACTGAAGCTTTCTTT.

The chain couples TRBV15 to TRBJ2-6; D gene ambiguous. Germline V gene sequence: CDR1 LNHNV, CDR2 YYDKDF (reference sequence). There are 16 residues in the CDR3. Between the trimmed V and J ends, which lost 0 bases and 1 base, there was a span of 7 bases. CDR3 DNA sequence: TGTGCCACCAGCAGAGATTTAGGATCTGGGGCCAACGTCCTGACTTTC. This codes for CATSRDLGSGANVLTF.